The 2 T cell receptor beta chains below come from one sample, sequenced in a study of glioma-infiltrating T cells after dendritic cell vaccination. The assay was immunoSEQ multiplex PCR, and TCRdb's table has in-frame clones only and misses some. Of 3,000 to 4,000 clones in the sample, approximately 93% are singletons; the top ten hold about 5.5%. The sequenced sample was blood, obtained before dendritic cell vaccination. The receptors come from a human donor with glioblastoma.

This sequence joins TRBV19 and TRBJ1-1; D is uncertain. The CDR3 covers 15 residues. From germline, CDR1 is LNHDA and CDR2 SQIVND (reference sequence). Trimming cost V 7 bases and J 4 bases, with 19 bases left between them. The CDR3 region is CASTPRGRGSTEAFF. CDR3 in DNA: TGTGCCAGTACTCCTCGGGGAAGAGGAAGCACTGAAGCTTTCTTT.

In regard to this clone: This sample also contains other DNA sequences that code for the same CDR3. The genes are TRBV15 and TRBJ2-5; 9 nucleotides agree with TRBD2. Germline CDR1 reads LNHNV; CDR2 reads YYDKDF (reference sequence). Trimming took 3 bases from V and 4 from J; bases not matched to a gene: 6. The CDR3 runs to 15 residues. CDR3 loop: CATSRAGGPSETQYF. In nucleotides, the CDR3 is TGTGCCACCAGCAGGGCGGGAGGGCCTTCAGAGACCCAGTACTTC. Looking up the rest from reference TRBV15 and TRBJ2-5 gives the full variable domain: DAMVIQNPRYQVTQFGKPVTLSCSQTLNHNVMYWYQQKSSQAPKLLFHYYDKDFNNEADTPDNFQSRRPNTSFCFLDIRSPGLGDTAMYLCATSRAGGPSETQYFGPGTRLLVL.